These 5 T cell receptor beta chains came from one sample sequenced in a study of T cell responses to AZD1222 COVID-19 vaccine. The data were produced by immunoSEQ multiplex PCR, yet TCRdb's version contains in-frame clones alone and is incomplete. Of some 150,000 clones in the sample, 70% to 90% were seen once. The input for sequencing was peripheral blood, taken on day 0 of AZD1222 vaccination. These receptors originate from an adult in good health.

This chain links TRBV4-1 with TRBJ2-7; D uncertain. The CDR3 loop spans 11 amino acids. The germline CDR1 and CDR2 sequences are MGHRA and YSYEKL. V lost 1 base and J lost 5, with 3 bases in between. The CDR3 nucleotides read TGCGCCAGCAGCCAAGGAAACGAGCAGTACTTC. Amino acids: CASSQGNEQYF.

V gene TRBV30 combines with J gene TRBJ1-2; D call uncertain. Trimming shortened V by 1 base and J by 8 bases, and 20 bases separated the two germline ends. This CDR3 region has 15 residues. Looked up from germline, CDR1 is GTSNPN and CDR2 is SVGIG (reference sequence). CDR3 loop: CAWSGRWEGALGYTF. For the CDR3, the DNA is TGTGCCTGGAGTGGGCGTTGGGAAGGCGCACTGGGCTACACCTTC.

V is TRBV6-2 or TRBV6-3 and J is TRBJ2-4; 12 bases match TRBD2. Trimming cost V 5 bases and J 1 base; bases outside gene matches: 3. The CDR3 sequence is 16 residues long. Looked up from germline, CDR1 is MNHEY and CDR2 is SVGEGT. CDR3 bases: TGTGCCAGCAGTGGAACTAGCGGGAGGGCCAAAAACATTCAGTACTTC. Encoded protein: CASSGTSGRAKNIQYF.

The V call is TRBV20-1, the J call TRBJ2-7; D is perhaps TRBD2 (5 bases). CDR3 length: 10 amino acids. Germline loops: CDR1 DFQATT, CDR2 SNEGSKA (reference sequence). V was cut by 3 bases and J by 6 bases, with 6 bases left in between. CDR3 region: CSARGSEQYF. The CDR3 DNA is TGCAGTGCTAGGGGGAGCGAGCAGTACTTC.

The chain links TRBV7-2 to TRBJ2-5; D unresolved. V was pared by 2 bases and J by 1 base, with 8 bases between. Germline V gives CDR1 SGHTA, CDR2 FQGNSA. The CDR3 sequence is 14 residues long. The CDR3 nucleotides read TGTGCCAGCAGCTTACTCGCAATCCAAGAGACCCAGTACTTC. This gives the protein CASSLLAIQETQYF.